The present T cell receptor (beta chain) was sequenced within a study of CD8 T cells in Susac syndrome. When the RNA was reverse transcribed, random hexamers were used with an input of about 0.45 to 1 ug. TCRdb re-analysed the immunoSEQ multiplex PCR reads in MiXCR, keeping a single row per CDR3 protein. The data contain about 120,000 distinct CDR3 sequences, around 90% of them singletons. CDR3 length: 15 amino acids. Germline V gene lookup returns CDR1 SGHVS and CDR2 FQNEAQ. Losses at the gene ends were 4 bases for V and 4 bases for J; bases not matched to a gene: 9. Sample: CD4+ T cells from PBMCs. The source of this sequence is a human donor in good health. This sequence joins TRBV7-8 and TRBJ1-2; 7 bases align to TRBD1. In nucleotides, the CDR3 is TGTGCCAGCAGCTACGCCCGGGACAGTCCCTATGGCTACACCTTC. Amino acid sequence: CASSYARDSPYGYTF.